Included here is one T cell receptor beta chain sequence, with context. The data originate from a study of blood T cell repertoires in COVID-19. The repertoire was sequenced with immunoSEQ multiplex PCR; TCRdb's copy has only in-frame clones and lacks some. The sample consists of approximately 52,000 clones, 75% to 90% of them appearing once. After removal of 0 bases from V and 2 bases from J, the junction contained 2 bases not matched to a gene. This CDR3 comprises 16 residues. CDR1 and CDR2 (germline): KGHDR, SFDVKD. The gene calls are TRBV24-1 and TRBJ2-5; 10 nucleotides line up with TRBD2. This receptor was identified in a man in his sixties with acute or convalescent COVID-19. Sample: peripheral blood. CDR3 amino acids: CATSDLSSGGQETQYF. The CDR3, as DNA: TGTGCCACCAGTGATTTGAGTAGCGGGGGGCAAGAGACCCAGTACTTC.